The next 25 T cell receptor beta chains were all read from a single sample in a study of CD8+ T cells in alopecia areata. The treatment was: oral pan-JAK inhibitor, 5-10 mg twice daily. Sequencing templates came from extracted RNA that was reverse transcribed into cDNA. Clones were sequenced by immunoSEQ multiplex PCR, and TCRdb holds only the in-frame ones, with some missing. The sample consists of approximately 200,000 clones, roughly three fifths of them appearing once. Specimen: CD4+ T cells sorted from blood, collected at week 4, from a patient treated with tofacitinib. These receptors were obtained from a human donor with alopecia areata.

This clone appeared a single time. The chain carries TRBV2 and TRBJ1-6; TRBD1 aligns across 8 bases. Germline CDR1 and CDR2: SNHLY and FYNNEI. V lost 1 base to trimming and J lost 13 bases; unmatched junction nucleotides: 6. This CDR3 is built from 14 residues. Here the CDR3 reads CASSEGGGDRPLHF. The DNA of the CDR3 is TGTGCCAGCAGTGAAGGCGGGGGGGACAGGCCCCTCCACTTT.

The V and J genes are TRBV7-2 and TRBJ2-5; weak D call: TRBD2 (7 bases). CDR1 SGHTA and CDR2 FQGNSA come from the germline V gene. CDR3 length equals 15 residues. Trimming stripped 2 bases from V and 2 bases from J, with 12 bases between. The CDR3 sequence: CASSLIRGGQETQYF. CDR3 DNA: TGTGCCAGCAGCTTAATCAGGGGAGGGCAAGAGACCCAGTACTTC.

The table lists this clone with a few counts. This chain joins TRBV7-2 and TRBJ1-2, with no clear D. V lost 1 base and J 6 bases, leaving 6 bases between the germline ends. The CDR3 contains 12 residues. The germline gives CDR1 SGHTA, CDR2 FQGNSA. CDR3 bases: TGTGCCAGCAGCTTAGACGGGGATGGCTACACCTTC. It yields the protein CASSLDGDGYTF.

CDR3 loop: CASSYPVGLGADTQYF. The CDR3 DNA reads as TGTGCCAGCAGTTACCCGGTGGGACTAGGAGCAGATACGCAGTATTTT. This sequence joins TRBV6-6 and TRBJ2-3; TRBD2 agrees at 8 bases. This CDR3 is built from 16 residues. CDR1 is MNHNY and CDR2 is SVGAGI in the germline V gene (reference sequence). J gave up 4 bases and V 2 bases, and 8 bases lay outside the gene matches.

In this sample, this clone turned up a few times. The chain carries TRBV30 and TRBJ2-2, with D unresolved. V was cut by 1 base and J by 7 bases, with 7 bases left in between. The V gene's germline CDR1 is GTSNPN and CDR2 SVGIG (reference sequence). The CDR3 extends over 12 amino acids. For the CDR3, the DNA is TGTGCCTGGAGTGAAATTAACGGGGAGCTGTTTTTT. Translating gives CAWSEINGELFF.

The V call is TRBV25-1, the J call TRBJ2-3; perhaps TRBD2 as D (7 bases). Between the trimmed V and J ends, which lost 4 bases and 6 bases, there was a span of 14 bases. There are 14 residues in the CDR3. Per germline, CDR1 MGHDK and CDR2 SYGVNS. CDR3 amino acids: CASSGGGAVDTQYF. CDR3 in DNA: TGTGCCAGCAGTGGGGGGGGCGCGGTTGATACGCAGTATTTT. Combining the CDR3 with reference TRBV25-1 and TRBJ2-3 gives the whole variable domain EADIYQTPRYLVIGTGKKITLECSQTMGHDKMYWYQQDPGMELHLIHYSYGVNSTEKGDLSSESTVSRIRTEHFPLTLESARPSHTSQYLCASSGGGAVDTQYFGPGTRLTVL.

On this clone: Different DNA sequences within this sample yield the same CDR3. The chain couples TRBV30 to TRBJ2-5; D remains ambiguous. The V end was cut by 0 bases, the J end by 5 bases, with 10 bases between. The CDR3 totals 13 residues. The germline V gene has CDR1 GTSNPN and CDR2 SVGIG (reference sequence). CDR3 protein: CAWSVPGGETQYF. The CDR3 DNA reads TGTGCCTGGAGTGTACCAGGTGGGGAGACCCAGTACTTC. Combining the CDR3 with reference TRBV30 and TRBJ2-5 gives the whole variable domain SQTIHQWPATLVQPVGSPLSLECTVEGTSNPNLYWYRQAAGRGLQLLFYSVGIGQISSEVPQNLSASRPQDRQFILSSKKLLLSDSGFYLCAWSVPGGETQYFGPGTRLLVL.

The rearrangement links TRBV30 to TRBJ1-2; a possible D gene is TRBD1 (6 bases). CDR1 is GTSNPN and CDR2 is SVGIG in the germline V gene (reference sequence). The CDR3 spans 14 residues. With 0 bases removed from V and 6 bases from J, the gap between germline ends came to 14 bases. The CDR3 nucleotides read TGTGCCTGGAGTGTATTCGGGACACCCCATGGCTACACCTTC. It specifies CAWSVFGTPHGYTF.

The chain employs TRBV5-1 and TRBJ2-7; 11 nucleotides agree with TRBD1. Losses at the gene ends were 4 bases for V and 6 bases for J; bases not matched to a gene: 6. Germline CDR1 and CDR2: SGHRS and YFSETQ. The CDR3 consists of 14 residues. CDR3: CASSATGQGGEQYF. CDR3 DNA sequence: TGCGCCAGCAGCGCCACGGGACAGGGGGGCGAGCAGTACTTC.

This rearrangement joins TRBV6-1 to TRBJ1-2; D not certain. From germline, CDR1 is MNHNS and CDR2 SASEGT. The CDR3 has 15 amino acids. The ends were cut back, 4 bases at V and 6 bases at J, with 18 bases in the middle. The CDR3 reads CASSADRAVRNGYTF. For the CDR3, the DNA is TGTGCCAGCAGTGCAGACCGAGCAGTTCGAAATGGCTACACCTTC.

This clone was observed a handful of times. The genes are TRBV4-1 and TRBJ2-7; perhaps TRBD2 as D (5 bases). The CDR3 is made up of 13 amino acids. Germline CDR1 MGHRA, CDR2 YSYEKL. V was clipped by 1 base and J by 8 bases, with 12 bases between them. This CDR3 is CASSQGNGVKQYF. CDR3 DNA sequence: TGCGCCAGCAGCCAAGGGAACGGGGTCAAGCAGTACTTC.

The chain has TRBV7-9 and TRBJ2-7, with a weak D call TRBD2 (5 bases). The germline V gene encodes CDR1 SEHNR and CDR2 FQNEAQ (reference sequence). CDR3 size: 13 residues. The V end was cut by 0 bases, the J end by 4 bases, with 7 bases between. This chain's CDR3 is CASSLAGLYEQYF. The CDR3 DNA is TGTGCCAGCAGCTTAGCCGGACTTTACGAGCAGTACTTC.

This rearrangement joins TRBV13 to TRBJ2-5; D unresolved. The CDR3 runs 13 residues. The germline V and J ends were trimmed by 1 base and 2 bases, with 5 bases remaining between them. The germline V gene has CDR1 PRHDT and CDR2 FYEKMQ (reference sequence). CDR3 sequence reads: CASSLVGQETQYF. The CDR3 region has the DNA TGTGCCAGCAGCTTAGTGGGACAAGAGACCCAGTACTTC.

The rearrangement joins TRBV29-1 to TRBJ2-7; D perhaps matches TRBD1 (5 bases). CDR3 size: 14 residues. CDR1 SQVTM and CDR2 ANQGSEA come from the germline V gene. Trimming stripped 4 bases from V and 1 base from J, with 14 bases between. The CDR3 bases are TGCAGCGTTGGACGTTCAGGGCGATCCTACGAGCAGTACTTC. Its protein product is CSVGRSGRSYEQYF.

The rearrangement links TRBV20-1 to TRBJ1-1; a weak D match, TRBD1 (5 bases). Germline assignment: CDR1 DFQATT and CDR2 SNEGSKA (reference sequence). The CDR3 consists of 11 residues. Trimming pared 3 bases from V and 11 bases from J, leaving 13 bases between. DNA of the CDR3: TGCAGTGCTAGGGGACTAGGTGGGGCTTTCTTT. It translates to CSARGLGGAFF.

The chain has TRBV6-5 and TRBJ2-7, with TRBD1 as a possible D gene (5 bases). The CDR3 runs to 14 residues. V lost 7 bases, J lost 0 bases, and 13 bases lay in between. Germline V gives CDR1 MNHEY, CDR2 SVGAGI. The CDR3 is CASTNHRPSYEQYF. Written as DNA, the CDR3 is TGTGCCAGCACCAACCACAGGCCCTCCTACGAGCAGTACTTC.

The chain uses TRBV18 and TRBJ1-1; D is possibly TRBD1 (5 bases). CDR1 is KGHSH and CDR2 is LQKENI in the germline V gene. The ends were cut back, 5 bases at V and 9 bases at J, with 13 bases in the middle. The length of the CDR3 is 12 residues. The CDR3 bases are TGTGCCAGCTCAAAGGAGAGGGACCAAGCTTTCTTT. It specifies CASSKERDQAFF.

The rearrangement uses TRBV28 and TRBJ1-4, with D hard to call. Trimming removed 7 bases at V and 7 bases at J, with 16 bases between. CDR1 and CDR2 from the germline V gene are MDHEN and SYDVKM. This CDR3 comprises 14 residues. The CDR3 nucleotides read TGTGCCAGCACTGCCTTTTCGGGAGGTGAAAAACTGTTTTTT. Residues: CASTAFSGGEKLFF.

This chain links TRBV11-3 with TRBJ1-6; D is uncertain. CDR3 length equals 13 residues. V shed 4 bases and J shed 6 bases, with 7 bases lying between them. From germline, CDR1 is SGHNT and CDR2 YENEEA. As DNA, the CDR3 is TGTGCCAGCAGCTCGTCTATTAATTCACCCCTCCACTTT. Its protein product is CASSSSINSPLHF.

This clone was seen a handful of times. The gene calls are TRBV29-1 and TRBJ1-1; 12 nucleotides align to TRBD1. After removal of 3 bases from V and 4 bases from J, the junction contained 3 bases not matched to a gene. The germline CDR1 and CDR2 sequences are SQVTM and ANQGSEA. The CDR3 contains 14 residues. The CDR3 is CSVEGGQGATEAFF. The CDR3 nucleotides read TGCAGCGTTGAGGGGGGACAGGGGGCCACTGAAGCTTTCTTT.

This chain connects TRBV4-1 to TRBJ2-1; TRBD1 aligns across 7 bases. The CDR3 has 16 residues. The germline gives CDR1 MGHRA, CDR2 YSYEKL. J was trimmed by 7 bases and V by 1 base; bases with no gene match: 10. The CDR3 DNA reads as TGCGCCAGCAGCCAAGCGGACCGGGGCAGGGGGAATGAGCAGTTCTTC. This translates into CASSQADRGRGNEQFF.

The chain combines TRBV6-5 with TRBJ2-7; 10 bases fit TRBD2. Germline V lookup: CDR1 MNHEY, CDR2 SVGAGI. The CDR3 has 16 amino acids. With 0 bases clipped from V and 5 bases from J, the junction kept 7 bases outside the gene matches. The CDR3 nucleotides are TGTGCCAGCAGTTACTCTAGCGGGGGGACTTTCCACGAGCAGTACTTC. Its protein is CASSYSSGGTFHEQYF.

The CDR3 nucleotides are TGTGCCAGCACCAAACCCACCGGGGAGCTGTTTTTT. This encodes CASTKPTGELFF. This rearrangement joins TRBV6-5 to TRBJ2-2; D is ambiguous. This CDR3 is 12 amino acids long. Trimming removed 7 bases from V and 4 bases from J, with 7 bases in between. The V gene's germline CDR1 is MNHEY and CDR2 SVGAGI.

The chain joins TRBV6-5 to TRBJ1-1; TRBD1 aligns across 12 bases. The CDR3 extends over 15 amino acids. Germline CDR1 is MNHEY and CDR2 is SVGAGI. J was trimmed by 4 bases and V by 6 bases; bases with no gene match: 6. CDR3 nucleotides: TGTGCCAGCAGGGGACAGGGGGCGGGGAGCACTGAAGCTTTCTTT. This encodes CASRGQGAGSTEAFF.

The chain recombines TRBV29-1 with TRBJ1-2; D is possibly TRBD1 (5 bases). This CDR3 has 12 amino acids. Germline CDR1 is SQVTM and CDR2 is ANQGSEA. Deletions cut 3 bases from V and 4 bases from J, with 9 bases between. CDR3 sequence (DNA): TGCAGCGTTGAGTATGGGACCTATGGCTACACCTTC. Residues: CSVEYGTYGYTF.